The T cell receptor beta chain under discussion was sequenced for a study of early T cells in non-severe SARS-CoV-2 infection. Study context: Unsorted whole blood bulk RNA was sequenced, with unpaired chains. Findings of the study overall: Anti-spike CD8 responses were favored by VDJdb matching, which missed private and CD4 specificities.

Separate cDNA molecules each had unique molecular identifiers attached to them. TCRdb re-called the 5' RACE reads through MiXCR, storing one row per CDR3 protein. The sample shows about 25,000 distinct CDR3 sequences, less than 7% of them seen only once. A word on this clonotype: The antigen remains unidentified.

Germline lookup yields CDR1 LNHDA and CDR2 SQIVND (reference sequence). Trimming cost V 5 bases and J 1 base, with 14 bases left between them. There are 15 residues in the CDR3. What was sequenced was whole blood. The TCR was taken from an adult who was a healthcare worker with PCR-confirmed SARS-CoV-2 infection or an uninfected control (not recorded which). The chain is built from TRBV19 and TRBJ1-1; D is unclear. CDR3 loop: CASSLPMEGNTEAFF. In DNA form, the CDR3 reads TGTGCCAGTAGTCTCCCGATGGAGGGGAACACTGAAGCTTTCTTT. Full variable domain (remainder filled in from reference TRBV19 and TRBJ1-1): DGGITQSPKYLFRKEGQNVTLSCEQNLNHDAMYWYRQDPGQGLRLIYYSQIVNDFQKGDIAEGYSVSREKKESFPLTVTSAQKNPTAFYLCASSLPMEGNTEAFFGQGTRLTVV.